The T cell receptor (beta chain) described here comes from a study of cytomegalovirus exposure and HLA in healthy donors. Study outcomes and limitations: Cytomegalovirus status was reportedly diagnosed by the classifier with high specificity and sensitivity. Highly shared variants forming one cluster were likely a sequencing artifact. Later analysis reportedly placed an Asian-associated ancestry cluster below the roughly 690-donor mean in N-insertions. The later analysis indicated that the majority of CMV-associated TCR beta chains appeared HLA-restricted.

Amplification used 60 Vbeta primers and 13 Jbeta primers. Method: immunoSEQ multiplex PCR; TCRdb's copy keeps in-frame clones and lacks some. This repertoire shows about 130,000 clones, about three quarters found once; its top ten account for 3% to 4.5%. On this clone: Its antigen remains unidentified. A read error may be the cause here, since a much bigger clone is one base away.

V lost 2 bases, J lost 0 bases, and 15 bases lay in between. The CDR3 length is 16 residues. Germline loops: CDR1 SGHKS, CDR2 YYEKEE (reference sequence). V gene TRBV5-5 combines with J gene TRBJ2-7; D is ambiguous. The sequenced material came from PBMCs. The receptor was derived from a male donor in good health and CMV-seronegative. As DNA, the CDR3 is TGTGCCAGCAGCTTATTTTCGGGTCCGAGCTCCTACGAGCAGTACTTC. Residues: CASSLFSGPSSYEQYF.